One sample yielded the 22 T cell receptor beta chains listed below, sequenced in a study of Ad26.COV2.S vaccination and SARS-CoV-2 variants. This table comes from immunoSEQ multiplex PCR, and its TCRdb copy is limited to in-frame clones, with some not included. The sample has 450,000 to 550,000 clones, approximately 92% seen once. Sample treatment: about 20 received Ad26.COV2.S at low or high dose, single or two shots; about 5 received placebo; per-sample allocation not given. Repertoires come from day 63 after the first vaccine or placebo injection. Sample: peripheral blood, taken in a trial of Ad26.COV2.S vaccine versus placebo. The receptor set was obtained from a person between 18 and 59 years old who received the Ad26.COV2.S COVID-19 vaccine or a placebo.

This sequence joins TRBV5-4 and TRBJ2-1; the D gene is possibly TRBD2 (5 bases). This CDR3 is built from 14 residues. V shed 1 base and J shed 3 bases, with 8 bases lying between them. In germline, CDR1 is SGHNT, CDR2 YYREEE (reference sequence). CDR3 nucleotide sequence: TGTGCCAGCAGCTTGAGTAGCGACTACAATGAGCAGTTCTTC. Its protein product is CASSLSSDYNEQFF.

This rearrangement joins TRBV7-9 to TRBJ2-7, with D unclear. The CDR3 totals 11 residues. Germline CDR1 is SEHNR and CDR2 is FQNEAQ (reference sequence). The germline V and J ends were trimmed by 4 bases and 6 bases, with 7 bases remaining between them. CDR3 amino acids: CASSSYGEQYF. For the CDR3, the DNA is TGTGCCAGCAGCTCCTACGGCGAGCAGTACTTC.

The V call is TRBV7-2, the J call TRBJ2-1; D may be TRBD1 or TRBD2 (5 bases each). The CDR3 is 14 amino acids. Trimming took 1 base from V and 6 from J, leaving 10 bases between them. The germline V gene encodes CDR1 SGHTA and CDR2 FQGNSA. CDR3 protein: CASSLDPGGNEQFF. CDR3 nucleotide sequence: TGTGCCAGCAGCTTAGACCCTGGGGGCAATGAGCAGTTCTTC. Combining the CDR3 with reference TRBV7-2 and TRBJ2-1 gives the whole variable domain GAGVSQSPSNKVTEKGKDVELRCDPISGHTALYWYRQSLGQGLEFLIYFQGNSAPDKSGLPSDRFSAERTGGSVSTLTIQRTQQEDSAVYLCASSLDPGGNEQFFGPGTRLTVL.

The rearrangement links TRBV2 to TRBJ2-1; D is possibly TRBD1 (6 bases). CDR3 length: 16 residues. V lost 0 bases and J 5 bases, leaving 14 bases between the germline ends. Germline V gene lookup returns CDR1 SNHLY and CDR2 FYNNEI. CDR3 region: CASSEARGGGNNEQFF. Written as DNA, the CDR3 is TGTGCCAGCAGTGAAGCGCGAGGGGGTGGTAACAATGAGCAGTTCTTC.

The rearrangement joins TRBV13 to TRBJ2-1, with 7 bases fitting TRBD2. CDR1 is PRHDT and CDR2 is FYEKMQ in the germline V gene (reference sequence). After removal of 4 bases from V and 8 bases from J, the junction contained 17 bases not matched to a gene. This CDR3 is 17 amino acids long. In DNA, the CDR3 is TGTGCCAGCAGCTATAAAATCAGGCTAGCGGATATCGATGAGCAGTTCTTC. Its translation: CASSYKIRLADIDEQFF.

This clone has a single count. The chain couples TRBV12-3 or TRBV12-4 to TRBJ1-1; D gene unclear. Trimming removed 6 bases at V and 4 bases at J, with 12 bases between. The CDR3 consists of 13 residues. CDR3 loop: CASSQALRTEAFF. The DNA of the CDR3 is TGTGCCAGCAGCCAGGCATTGCGCACTGAAGCTTTCTTT.

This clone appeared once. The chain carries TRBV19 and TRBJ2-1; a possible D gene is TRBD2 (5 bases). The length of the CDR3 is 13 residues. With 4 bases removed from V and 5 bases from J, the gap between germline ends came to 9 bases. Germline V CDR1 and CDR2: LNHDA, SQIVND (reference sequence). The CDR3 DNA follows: TGTGCCAGTAGTACGGGAACACACAATGAGCAGTTCTTC. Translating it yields CASSTGTHNEQFF.

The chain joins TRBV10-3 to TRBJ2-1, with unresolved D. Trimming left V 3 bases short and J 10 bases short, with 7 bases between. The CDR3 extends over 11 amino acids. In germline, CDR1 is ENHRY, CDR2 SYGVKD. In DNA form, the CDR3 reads TGTGCCATCAGTGATTCGCGGGAGCAGTTCTTC. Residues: CAISDSREQFF.

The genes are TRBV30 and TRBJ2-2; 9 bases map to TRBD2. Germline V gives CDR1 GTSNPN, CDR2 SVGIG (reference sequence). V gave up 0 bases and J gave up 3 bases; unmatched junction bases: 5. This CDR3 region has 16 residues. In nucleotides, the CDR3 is TGTGCCTGGAGTGTGTGGCGGGGGGGCGACACCGGGGAGCTGTTTTTT. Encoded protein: CAWSVWRGGDTGELFF.

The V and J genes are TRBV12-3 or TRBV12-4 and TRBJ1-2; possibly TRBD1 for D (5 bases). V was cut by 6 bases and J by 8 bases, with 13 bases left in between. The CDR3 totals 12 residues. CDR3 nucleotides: TGTGCCAGCAGCCCCTTAAGGGACGGCTACACCTTC. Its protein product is CASSPLRDGYTF.

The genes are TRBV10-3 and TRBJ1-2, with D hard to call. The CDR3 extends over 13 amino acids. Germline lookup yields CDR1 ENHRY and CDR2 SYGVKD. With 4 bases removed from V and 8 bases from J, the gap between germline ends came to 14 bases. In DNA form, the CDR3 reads TGTGCCATCAGTGTGTACGCAGGTGACGGCTACACCTTC. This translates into CAISVYAGDGYTF.

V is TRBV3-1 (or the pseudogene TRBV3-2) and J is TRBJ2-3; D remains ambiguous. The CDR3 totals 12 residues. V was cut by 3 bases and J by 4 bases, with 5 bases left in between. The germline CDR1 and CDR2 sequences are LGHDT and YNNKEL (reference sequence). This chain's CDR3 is CASSHGADTQYF. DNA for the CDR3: TGTGCCAGCAGCCACGGCGCAGATACGCAGTATTTT.

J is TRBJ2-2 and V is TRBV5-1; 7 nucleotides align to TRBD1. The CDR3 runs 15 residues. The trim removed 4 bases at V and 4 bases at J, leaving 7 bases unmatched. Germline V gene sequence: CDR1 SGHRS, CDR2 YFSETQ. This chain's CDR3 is CASSPGQFVTGELFF. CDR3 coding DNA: TGCGCCAGCAGCCCGGGACAGTTCGTCACCGGGGAGCTGTTTTTT.

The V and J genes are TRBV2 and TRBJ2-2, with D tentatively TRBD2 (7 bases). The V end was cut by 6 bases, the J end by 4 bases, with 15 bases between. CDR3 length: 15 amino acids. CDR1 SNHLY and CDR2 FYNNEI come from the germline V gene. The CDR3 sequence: CASRRDGGRTGELFF. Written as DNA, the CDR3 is TGTGCCAGCAGGAGGGACGGGGGGCGCACCGGGGAGCTGTTTTTT.

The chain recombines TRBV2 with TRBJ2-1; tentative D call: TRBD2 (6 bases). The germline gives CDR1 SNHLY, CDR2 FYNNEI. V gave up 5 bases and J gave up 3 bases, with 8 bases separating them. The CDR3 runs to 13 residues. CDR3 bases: TGTGCCAGCAGTAAGACTAGCTACAATGAGCAGTTCTTC. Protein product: CASSKTSYNEQFF.

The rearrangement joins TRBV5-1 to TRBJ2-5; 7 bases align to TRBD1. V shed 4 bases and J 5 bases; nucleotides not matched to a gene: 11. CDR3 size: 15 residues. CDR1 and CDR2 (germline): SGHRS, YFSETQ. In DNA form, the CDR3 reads TGCGCCAGCAGCCGACGTCCAGGGGGTGAGGAGACCCAGTACTTC. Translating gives CASSRRPGGEETQYF.

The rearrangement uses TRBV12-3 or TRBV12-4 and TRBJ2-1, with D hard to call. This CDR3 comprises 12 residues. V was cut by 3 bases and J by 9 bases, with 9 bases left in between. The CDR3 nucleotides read TGTGCCAGCAGTTTTATCACAATTGAGCAGTTCTTC. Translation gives CASSFITIEQFF.

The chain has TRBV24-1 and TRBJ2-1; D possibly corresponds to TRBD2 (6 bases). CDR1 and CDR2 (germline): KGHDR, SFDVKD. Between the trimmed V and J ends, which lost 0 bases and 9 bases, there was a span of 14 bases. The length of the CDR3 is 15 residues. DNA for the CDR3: TGTGCCACCAGTGATTTGCCCACTAGCAAGGGTGAGCAGTTCTTC. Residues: CATSDLPTSKGEQFF.

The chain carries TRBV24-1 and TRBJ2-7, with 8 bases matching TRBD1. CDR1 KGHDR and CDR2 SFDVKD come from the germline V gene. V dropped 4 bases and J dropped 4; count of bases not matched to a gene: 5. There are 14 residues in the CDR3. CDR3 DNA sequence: TGTGCCACCAGTGAAGCAGGGGGCGGTTACGAGCAGTACTTC. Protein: CATSEAGGGYEQYF.

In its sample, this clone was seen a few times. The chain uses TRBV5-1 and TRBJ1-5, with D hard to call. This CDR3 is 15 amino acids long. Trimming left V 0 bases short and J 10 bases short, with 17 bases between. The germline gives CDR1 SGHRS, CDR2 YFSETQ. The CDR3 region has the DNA TGCGCCAGCAGCTTGGCCCCGGGTCCCGCACGTCCCCAGCATTTT. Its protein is CASSLAPGPARPQHF.

The CDR3 loop is CASSVDRGPTGNTIYF. DNA of the CDR3: TGTGCCAGCAGCGTTGACAGGGGGCCCACTGGAAACACCATATATTTT. V and J are TRBV5-8 and TRBJ1-3; TRBD1 agrees at 10 bases. From germline, CDR1 is SGHTS and CDR2 YDEGEE. There are 16 residues in the CDR3. V was clipped by 4 bases and J by 2 bases; unmatched bases: 6.

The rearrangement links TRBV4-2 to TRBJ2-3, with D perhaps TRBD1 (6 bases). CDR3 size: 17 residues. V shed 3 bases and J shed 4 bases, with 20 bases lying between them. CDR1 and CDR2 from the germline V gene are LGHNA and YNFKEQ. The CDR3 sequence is CASSQAPNRAGSDTQYF. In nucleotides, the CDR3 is TGTGCCAGCAGCCAGGCCCCGAACAGGGCCGGCTCAGATACGCAGTATTTT.